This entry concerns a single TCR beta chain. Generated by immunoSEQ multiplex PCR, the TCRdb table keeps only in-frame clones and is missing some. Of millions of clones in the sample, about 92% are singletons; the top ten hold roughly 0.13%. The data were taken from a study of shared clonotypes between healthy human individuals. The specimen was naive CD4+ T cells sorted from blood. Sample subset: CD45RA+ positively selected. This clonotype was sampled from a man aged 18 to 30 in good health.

CDR3 amino acids: CAISESGTGGGYNSPLHF. For the CDR3, the DNA is TGTGCCATCAGTGAGTCGGGGACAGGGGGAGGATATAATTCACCCCTCCACTTT. The chain is built from TRBV10-3 and TRBJ1-6, with 11 bases that match TRBD1. The germline V gene has CDR1 ENHRY and CDR2 SYGVKD. This CDR3 comprises 18 residues. With 0 bases clipped from V and 4 bases from J, the junction kept 5 bases outside the gene matches.